Shown below are 7 T cell receptor beta chains from a single sample sequenced in a study of shared clonotypes between healthy human individuals. CD45RO-negative CD8 cells positively selected for CCR7 made up the naive population, which excluded terminally differentiated effector memory CD45RA+ cells. Clones were read by immunoSEQ multiplex PCR, and TCRdb kept only the in-frame ones, dropping some. The sample lists about 2.1 million clones; around 93% were seen once. Specimen: naive CD8+ T cells from PBMCs. The receptors were sampled from a man aged 18 to 35 in good health. Some clones in this sample may be carry-over from other donors' samples.

This clone was recorded only once. The rearrangement joins TRBV5-1 to TRBJ2-7; 12 nucleotides line up with TRBD1. J gave up 2 bases and V 4 bases, and 13 bases lay outside the gene matches. The CDR3 sequence is 18 residues long. Germline assignment: CDR1 SGHRS and CDR2 YFSETQ. This CDR3 reads CASSPGQGARGVTYEQYF. In nucleotides, the CDR3 is TGCGCCAGCAGCCCGGGACAGGGGGCAAGAGGGGTGACCTACGAGCAGTACTTC. Filled out from reference TRBV5-1 and TRBJ2-7, the complete variable domain reads KAGVTQTPRYLIKTRGQQVTLSCSPISGHRSVSWYQQTPGQGLQFLFEYFSETQRNKGNFPGRFSGRQFSNSRSEMNVSTLELGDSALYLCASSPGQGARGVTYEQYFGPGTRLTVT.

The chain uses TRBV11-2 and TRBJ2-1, with D perhaps TRBD1 or TRBD2 (5 bases each). Trimming cost V 6 bases and J 6 bases, with 18 bases left between them. The CDR3 covers 15 residues. Germline V lookup: CDR1 SGHAT, CDR2 FQNNGV. The CDR3 bases are TGTGCCAGCAGATATACTAGGGGAACGGTCAATGAGCAGTTCTTC. Protein product: CASRYTRGTVNEQFF.

The V call is TRBV6-5, the J call TRBJ1-5; 7 bases fit TRBD1. The germline CDR1 and CDR2 sequences are MNHEY and SVGAGI. The length of the CDR3 is 15 residues. The ends lost 5 bases at V and 10 bases at J; junction bases unmatched: 14. The chain's CDR3 is CASSPWGQREEPQHF. The CDR3 DNA reads as TGTGCCAGCAGTCCTTGGGGACAGAGGGAAGAACCCCAGCATTTT.

The genes are TRBV6-5 and TRBJ1-2; D is unresolved. The germline V gene has CDR1 MNHEY and CDR2 SVGAGI. V was trimmed by 2 bases and J by 5 bases, leaving 18 bases between them. The CDR3 loop spans 16 amino acids. The CDR3 nucleotides read TGTGCCAGCAGTTACGTCGAGGGAGAGGGAGGTTATGGCTACACCTTC. This sequence encodes CASSYVEGEGGYGYTF.

V usage is TRBV30 and J usage is TRBJ2-7; D is undetermined. The germline V gene has CDR1 GTSNPN and CDR2 SVGIG (reference sequence). The CDR3 consists of 15 residues. V gave up 4 bases and J gave up 0 bases, with 16 bases separating them. This chain's CDR3 is CAWTPPDGLSYEQYF. CDR3 coding DNA: TGTGCCTGGACACCCCCCGACGGGCTCTCCTACGAGCAGTACTTC.

The chain joins TRBV15 to TRBJ2-3; either TRBD1 or TRBD2 may fit D (5 bases each). The CDR3 covers 14 residues. The germline CDR1 and CDR2 sequences are LNHNV and YYDKDF (reference sequence). Trimming stripped 3 bases from V and 5 bases from J, with 12 bases between. The CDR3 loop reads CATSSPGPQDTQYF. CDR3 in DNA: TGTGCCACCAGCAGTCCGGGGCCCCAAGATACGCAGTATTTT.

The chain uses TRBV5-8 and TRBJ2-7; perhaps TRBD1 as D (7 bases). The V and J ends lost 7 bases and 6 bases respectively, with 17 bases between them. The CDR3 is made up of 13 amino acids. The germline V gene has CDR1 SGHTS and CDR2 YDEGEE. The CDR3 nucleotides read TGTGCCAGCGGAAGCAGGGGGGTTTCCGAGCAGTACTTC. Protein product: CASGSRGVSEQYF.